The 23 T cell receptor beta chains below come from one sample, sequenced in a study of blood T cell repertoires in COVID-19. The data were produced by immunoSEQ multiplex PCR, yet TCRdb's version contains in-frame clones alone and is incomplete. The sample lists fewer than 350,000 clones; almost 90% were seen once. The source material was PBMCs or T cells enriched from blood (not recorded which). These receptors came from a young woman with acute COVID-19.

The chain couples TRBV18 to TRBJ1-5; D gene uncertain. The V end was cut by 2 bases, the J end by 6 bases, with 11 bases between. The CDR3 has 14 amino acids. Germline V gene lookup returns CDR1 KGHSH and CDR2 LQKENI. The DNA for the CDR3 is TGTGCCAGCTCACCAGAGGCGGGAGGTCAGCCCCAGCATTTT. It encodes CASSPEAGGQPQHF.

Concerning this clone itself: The sample holds other DNA sequences that translate to the same CDR3. The chain is built from TRBV14 and TRBJ1-1, with D unclear. Germline V gene data show CDR1 as SGHDN and CDR2 as FVKESK. V lost 1 base and J lost 0, with 3 bases in between. The CDR3 totals 13 residues. CDR3: CASSQALNTEAFF. The CDR3 DNA is TGTGCCAGCAGCCAAGCTCTGAACACTGAAGCTTTCTTT.

This clone has ten or more counts. The V and J genes are TRBV5-1 and TRBJ2-7, with 8 bases matching TRBD1. CDR3 size: 15 residues. V trimming: 4 bases; J trimming: 8 bases; junction bases outside the gene matches: 14. CDR1 is SGHRS and CDR2 is YFSETQ in the germline V gene. The CDR3 is CASSEGQGGNWQQYF. DNA of the CDR3: TGCGCCAGCAGCGAAGGACAGGGAGGAAATTGGCAGCAGTACTTC.

This clone was found once. CDR3 sequence: CASSPPGYGGEKLFF. CDR3 nucleotides: TGTGCCAGCTCACCGCCAGGCTACGGGGGGGAAAAACTGTTTTTT. V gene TRBV18 combines with J gene TRBJ1-4; possibly TRBD1 for D (5 bases). V dropped 3 bases and J dropped 8 bases, with 16 bases sitting between them. Germline-derived CDR1 and CDR2 are KGHSH and LQKENI. The CDR3 has 15 residues.

This rearrangement joins TRBV2 to TRBJ2-7, with a possible D match to TRBD1 (6 bases). The germline V gene encodes CDR1 SNHLY and CDR2 FYNNEI. Trimming left V 8 bases short and J 5 bases short, with 16 bases between. CDR3 length equals 13 residues. The CDR3 nucleotides read TGTGCCAGCCAAACGACAGGCGGGCACGAGCAGTACTTC. Its translation: CASQTTGGHEQYF.

V is TRBV20-1 and J is TRBJ2-1, with D perhaps TRBD2 (5 bases). The CDR3 runs 11 residues. Per germline, CDR1 DFQATT and CDR2 SNEGSKA (reference sequence). The CDR3 spells CGLQRVDEQFF. The CDR3 region has the DNA TGCGGACTCCAAAGGGTGGATGAGCAGTTCTTC.

This chain connects TRBV6-4 to TRBJ2-1; a weak D match, TRBD2 (6 bases). Germline-derived CDR1 and CDR2 are MRHNA and SNTAGT. This CDR3 is 14 amino acids long. V lost 5 bases to trimming and J lost 6 bases, with 14 bases between them. CDR3 sequence: CASSPGDGGNEQFF. Written as DNA, the CDR3 is TGTGCCAGCAGTCCGGGAGACGGGGGCAATGAGCAGTTCTTC.

The chain couples TRBV27 to TRBJ2-1; D possibly corresponds to TRBD2 (5 bases). Germline V gene lookup returns CDR1 MNHEY and CDR2 SMNVEV (reference sequence). V was clipped by 6 bases and J by 0 bases, with 15 bases between them. This CDR3 contains 16 residues. Here the CDR3 reads CASRDSDPLSYNEQFF. CDR3 sequence (DNA): TGTGCCAGCAGGGACTCGGACCCCCTCTCCTACAATGAGCAGTTCTTC.

The chain has TRBV7-2 and TRBJ1-5; D is ambiguous. Trimming pared 3 bases from V and 5 bases from J, leaving 8 bases between. The CDR3 runs to 13 residues. CDR1 and CDR2 (germline): SGHTA, FQGNSA. The CDR3 sequence is CASSFQADQPQHF. The CDR3 DNA is TGTGCCAGCAGCTTTCAAGCCGATCAGCCCCAGCATTTT. Drawing the rest from reference TRBV7-2 and TRBJ1-5, the complete variable domain is GAGVSQSPSNKVTEKGKDVELRCDPISGHTALYWYRQSLGQGLEFLIYFQGNSAPDKSGLPSDRFSAERTGGSVSTLTIQRTQQEDSAVYLCASSFQADQPQHFGDGTRLSIL.

CDR3 in DNA: TGTGCCAGCAGTGGGTTGGACAGCTTTTGGAGAAACACCATATATTTT. The encoded protein is CASSGLDSFWRNTIYF. The V gene is TRBV6-1, the J gene TRBJ1-3; a possible D gene is TRBD1 (6 bases). Per germline, CDR1 MNHNS and CDR2 SASEGT. V dropped 4 bases and J dropped 5 bases, with 18 bases sitting between them. This CDR3 contains 16 residues.

The V gene is TRBV30, the J gene TRBJ2-7, with D unclear. Looked up from germline, CDR1 is GTSNPN and CDR2 is SVGIG (reference sequence). The CDR3 is 16 amino acids. With 0 bases removed from V and 8 bases from J, the gap between germline ends came to 23 bases. CDR3 sequence: CAWSVGWSGTGNQQYF. The CDR3 region has the DNA TGTGCCTGGAGTGTAGGCTGGAGTGGTACTGGAAACCAGCAGTACTTC.

The chain is built from TRBV12-3 or TRBV12-4 and TRBJ2-5; possibly TRBD2 for D (5 bases). The CDR3 is 13 residues long. V lost 2 bases and J 5 bases, leaving 9 bases between the germline ends. The CDR3 is CASSLWEKETQYF. The CDR3 DNA follows: TGTGCCAGCAGTTTATGGGAGAAGGAGACCCAGTACTTC.

The chain carries TRBV30 and TRBJ2-2; a possible D gene is TRBD1 (8 bases). This CDR3 spans 15 amino acids. From germline, CDR1 is GTSNPN and CDR2 SVGIG (reference sequence). The V end was cut by 3 bases, the J end by 3 bases, with 14 bases between. CDR3 sequence reads: CAWRRTGRDTGELFF. Here the CDR3 DNA reads TGTGCCTGGAGAAGGACAGGGAGGGACACCGGGGAGCTGTTTTTT.

Notes on this clone: Other DNA sequences within the sample encode an identical CDR3. The chain combines TRBV7-9 with TRBJ2-3; 11 nucleotides align to TRBD2. There are 17 residues in the CDR3. The ends lost 5 bases at V and 0 bases at J; junction bases unmatched: 7. Germline CDR1 and CDR2: SEHNR and FQNEAQ (reference sequence). CDR3 amino acids: CASSLGLAGGSTDTQYF. CDR3 nucleotide sequence: TGTGCCAGCAGCCTAGGGCTAGCGGGAGGTAGCACAGATACGCAGTATTTT.

The chain combines TRBV7-9 with TRBJ1-6; 12 bases are shared with TRBD1. The junction had 12 bases not matched to a gene; V was cut back by 9 bases and J by 9 bases. The CDR3 extends over 16 amino acids. The germline V gene encodes CDR1 SEHNR and CDR2 FQNEAQ (reference sequence). The CDR3 protein is CASDTGTGGWSSPLHF. The CDR3 nucleotides are TGTGCCAGTGATACCGGGACAGGGGGCTGGAGTTCACCCCTCCACTTT.

This chain links TRBV6-5 with TRBJ1-5; TRBD1 might be the D (5 bases). Germline V gene lookup returns CDR1 MNHEY and CDR2 SVGAGI. The CDR3 length is 13 residues. The V end was cut by 3 bases, the J end by 9 bases, with 12 bases between. The CDR3 coding sequence is TGTGCCAGCAGTTATAGGGAGGGGTGGCCCCAGCATTTT. Translating gives CASSYREGWPQHF.

The chain combines TRBV19 with TRBJ1-5; D perhaps matches TRBD1 (6 bases). Germline V gene lookup returns CDR1 LNHDA and CDR2 SQIVND (reference sequence). The V and J ends lost 4 bases and 3 bases respectively, with 10 bases between them. The CDR3 consists of 14 residues. The CDR3 DNA is TGTGCCAGTAGTAGCCGGGACAACAATCAGCCCCAGCATTTT. As protein: CASSSRDNNQPQHF.

The rearrangement links TRBV5-5 to TRBJ2-1, with TRBD1 matching 8 bases. With 4 bases clipped from V and 3 bases from J, the junction kept 6 bases outside the gene matches. There are 15 residues in the CDR3. Germline V gene lookup returns CDR1 SGHKS and CDR2 YYEKEE (reference sequence). CDR3 loop: CASSAAGQDYNEQFF. DNA of the CDR3: TGTGCCAGCAGCGCCGCGGGACAGGACTACAATGAGCAGTTCTTC.

CDR3 bases: TGTGCCAGCAGCTTAGCAGGGGCCATGAACACCGGGGAGCTGTTTTTT. Residues: CASSLAGAMNTGELFF. V usage is TRBV11-2 and J usage is TRBJ2-2, with D maybe TRBD1 (6 bases). Looked up from germline, CDR1 is SGHAT and CDR2 is FQNNGV. The CDR3 is 16 residues long. The V end was cut by 1 base, the J end by 1 base, with 10 bases between. The variable domain in full, completed from reference TRBV11-2 and TRBJ2-2, reads EAGVAQSPRYKIIEKRQSVAFWCNPISGHATLYWYQQILGQGPKLLIQFQNNGVVDDSQLPKDRFSAERLKGVDSTLKIQPAKLEDSAVYLCASSLAGAMNTGELFFGEGSRLTVL.

This rearrangement joins TRBV6-5 to TRBJ2-2; TRBD2 might be the D (6 bases). Between the trimmed V and J ends, which lost 8 bases and 6 bases, there was a span of 10 bases. CDR1 and CDR2 (germline): MNHEY, SVGAGI. The CDR3 loop spans 12 amino acids. DNA of the CDR3: TGTGCCAGCTGGAGGGAATCCGGGGAGCTGTTTTTT. Protein product: CASWRESGELFF.

The chain recombines TRBV7-9 with TRBJ2-2; tentatively, D is TRBD1 (6 bases). The ends were cut back, 4 bases at V and 4 bases at J, with 7 bases in the middle. In germline, CDR1 is SEHNR, CDR2 FQNEAQ (reference sequence). This CDR3 comprises 13 residues. The CDR3 loop reads CASSSGVTGELFF. Here the CDR3 DNA reads TGTGCCAGCAGCTCAGGGGTCACCGGGGAGCTGTTTTTT.

CDR3 residues: CASSLPFYRSVTEAFF. CDR3 nucleotide sequence: TGTGCCAGCAGTTTGCCCTTCTACAGGAGTGTAACTGAAGCTTTCTTT. V is TRBV28 and J is TRBJ1-1; weak D call: TRBD1 (5 bases). Germline V gene lookup returns CDR1 MDHEN and CDR2 SYDVKM. Trimming stripped 3 bases from V and 5 bases from J, with 19 bases between. CDR3 size: 16 residues. The complete variable domain, with remaining parts taken from reference TRBV28 and TRBJ1-1, reads DVKVTQSSRYLVKRTGEKVFLECVQDMDHENMFWYRQDPGLGLRLIYFSYDVKMKEKGDIPEGYSVSREKKERFSLILESASTNQTSMYLCASSLPFYRSVTEAFFGQGTRLTVV.

As regards this clone: Within the sample, other DNA sequences also encode this same CDR3. The CDR3 sequence: CASSQDFRSSYNEQFF. The DNA of the CDR3 is TGCGCCAGCAGCCAAGATTTTCGGAGCTCCTACAATGAGCAGTTCTTC. V gene TRBV4-3 combines with J gene TRBJ2-1; the D is unclear. Germline V gives CDR1 LGHNA, CDR2 YSLEER. Trimming took off 0 bases at V and 0 bases at J, with 9 bases between the two ends. This CDR3 is 16 amino acids long.